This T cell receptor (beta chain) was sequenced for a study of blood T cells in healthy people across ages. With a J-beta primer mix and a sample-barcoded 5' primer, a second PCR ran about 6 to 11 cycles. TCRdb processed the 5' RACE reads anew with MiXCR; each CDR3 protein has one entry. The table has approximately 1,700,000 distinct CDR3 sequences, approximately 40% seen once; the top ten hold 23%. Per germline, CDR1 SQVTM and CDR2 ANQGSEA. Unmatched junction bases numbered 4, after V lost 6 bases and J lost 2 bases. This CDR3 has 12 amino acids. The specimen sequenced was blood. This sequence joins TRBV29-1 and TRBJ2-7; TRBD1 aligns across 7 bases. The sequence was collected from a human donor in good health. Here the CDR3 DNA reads TGCAGCGTGTGGGACAGCACCTACGAGCAGTACTTC. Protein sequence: CSVWDSTYEQYF.